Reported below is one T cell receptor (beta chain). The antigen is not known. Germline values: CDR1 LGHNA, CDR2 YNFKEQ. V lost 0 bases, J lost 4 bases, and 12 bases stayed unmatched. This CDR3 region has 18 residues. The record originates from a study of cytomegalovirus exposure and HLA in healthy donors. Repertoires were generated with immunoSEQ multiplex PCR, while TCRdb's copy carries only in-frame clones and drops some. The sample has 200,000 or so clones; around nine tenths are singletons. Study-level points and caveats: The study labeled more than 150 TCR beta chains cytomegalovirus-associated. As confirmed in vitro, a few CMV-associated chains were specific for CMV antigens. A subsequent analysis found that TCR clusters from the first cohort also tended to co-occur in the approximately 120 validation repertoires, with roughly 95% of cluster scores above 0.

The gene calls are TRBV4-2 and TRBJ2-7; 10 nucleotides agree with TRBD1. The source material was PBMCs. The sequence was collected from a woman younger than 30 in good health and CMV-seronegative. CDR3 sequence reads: CASSQDWGPGQGIYEQYF. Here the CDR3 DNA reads TGTGCCAGCAGCCAAGATTGGGGGCCGGGACAGGGGATTTACGAGCAGTACTTC.